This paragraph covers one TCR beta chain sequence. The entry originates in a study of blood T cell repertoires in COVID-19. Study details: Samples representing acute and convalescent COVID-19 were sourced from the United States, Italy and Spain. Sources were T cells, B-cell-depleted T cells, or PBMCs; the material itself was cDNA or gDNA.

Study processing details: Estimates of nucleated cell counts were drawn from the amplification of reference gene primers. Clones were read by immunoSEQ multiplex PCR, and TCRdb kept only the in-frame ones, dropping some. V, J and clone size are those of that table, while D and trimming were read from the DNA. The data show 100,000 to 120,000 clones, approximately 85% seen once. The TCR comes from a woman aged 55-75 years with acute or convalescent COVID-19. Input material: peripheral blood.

This CDR3 reads CASSLETTSTEAFF. CDR3 sequence (DNA): TGTGCCAGCAGCTTAGAGACAACGAGCACTGAAGCTTTCTTT. This chain joins TRBV7-9 and TRBJ1-1; no reliable D call. Trimming removed 1 base at V and 4 bases at J, with 10 bases between. The CDR3 totals 14 residues. Germline assignment: CDR1 SEHNR and CDR2 FQNEAQ (reference sequence).